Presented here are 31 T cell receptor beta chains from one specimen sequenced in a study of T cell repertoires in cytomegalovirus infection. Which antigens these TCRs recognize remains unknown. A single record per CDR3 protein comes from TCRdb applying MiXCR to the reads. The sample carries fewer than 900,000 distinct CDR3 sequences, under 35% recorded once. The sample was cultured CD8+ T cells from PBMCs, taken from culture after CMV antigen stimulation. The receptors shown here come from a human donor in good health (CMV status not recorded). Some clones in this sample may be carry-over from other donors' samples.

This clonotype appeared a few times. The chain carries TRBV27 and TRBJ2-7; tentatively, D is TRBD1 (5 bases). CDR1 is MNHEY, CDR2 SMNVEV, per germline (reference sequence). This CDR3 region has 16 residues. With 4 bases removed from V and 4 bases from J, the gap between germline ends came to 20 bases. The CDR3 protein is CASSSLGPKGVYEQYF. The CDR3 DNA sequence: TGTGCCAGCAGTTCCCTCGGGCCTAAAGGGGTATACGAGCAGTACTTC.

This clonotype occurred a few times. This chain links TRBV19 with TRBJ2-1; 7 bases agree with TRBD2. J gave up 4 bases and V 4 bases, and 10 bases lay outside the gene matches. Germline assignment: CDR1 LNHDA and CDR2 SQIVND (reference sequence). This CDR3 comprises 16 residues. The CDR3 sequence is CASSTVPAGPYNEQFF. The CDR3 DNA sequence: TGTGCCAGTAGTACAGTCCCAGCGGGACCGTACAATGAGCAGTTCTTC. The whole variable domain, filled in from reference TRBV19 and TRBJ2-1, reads DGGITQSPKYLFRKEGQNVTLSCEQNLNHDAMYWYRQDPGQGLRLIYYSQIVNDFQKGDIAEGYSVSREKKESFPLTVTSAQKNPTAFYLCASSTVPAGPYNEQFFGPGTRLTVL.

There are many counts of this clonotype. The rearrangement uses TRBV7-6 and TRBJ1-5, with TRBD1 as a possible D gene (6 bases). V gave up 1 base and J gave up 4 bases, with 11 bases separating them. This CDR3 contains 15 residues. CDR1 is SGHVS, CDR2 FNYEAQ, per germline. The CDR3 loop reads CASSLGAGENQPQHF. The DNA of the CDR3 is TGTGCCAGCAGCTTAGGGGCAGGGGAGAATCAGCCCCAGCATTTT.

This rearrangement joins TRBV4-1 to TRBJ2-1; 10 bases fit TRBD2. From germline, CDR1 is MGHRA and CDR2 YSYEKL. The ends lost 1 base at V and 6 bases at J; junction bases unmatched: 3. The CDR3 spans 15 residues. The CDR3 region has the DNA TGCGCCAGCAGCCAAGGAGCGGGGGGGCCCAATGAGCAGTTCTTC. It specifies CASSQGAGGPNEQFF.

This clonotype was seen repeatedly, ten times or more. The CDR3 bases are TGTGCCAGCAGCTTATGGACAGGGGCGACCACTGAAGCTTTCTTT. This gives the protein CASSLWTGATTEAFF. The V gene is TRBV7-9, the J gene TRBJ1-1, with 9 bases aligning to TRBD1. V trimming: 2 bases; J trimming: 4 bases; junction bases outside the gene matches: 5. The germline V gene has CDR1 SEHNR and CDR2 FQNEAQ (reference sequence). This CDR3 comprises 15 residues.

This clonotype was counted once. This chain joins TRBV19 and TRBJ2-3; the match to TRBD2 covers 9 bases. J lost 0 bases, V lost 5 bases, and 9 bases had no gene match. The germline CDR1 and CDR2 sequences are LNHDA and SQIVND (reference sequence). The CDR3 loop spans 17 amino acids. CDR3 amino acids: CASSLASGVSSTDTQYF. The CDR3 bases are TGTGCCAGTAGTTTGGCTAGCGGGGTATCAAGCACAGATACGCAGTATTTT.

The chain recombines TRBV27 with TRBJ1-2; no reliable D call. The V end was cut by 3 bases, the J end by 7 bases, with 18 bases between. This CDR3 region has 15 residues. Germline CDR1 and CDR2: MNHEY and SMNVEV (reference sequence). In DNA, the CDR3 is TGTGCCAGCAGTTTTAAGGACCGGACTTTTGGTGGCTACACCTTC. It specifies CASSFKDRTFGGYTF.

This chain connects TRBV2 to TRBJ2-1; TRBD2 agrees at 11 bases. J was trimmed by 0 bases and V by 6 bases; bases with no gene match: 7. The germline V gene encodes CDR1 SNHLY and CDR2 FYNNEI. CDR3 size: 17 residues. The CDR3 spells CASRTGLAVSSYNEQFF. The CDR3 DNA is TGTGCCAGCAGGACGGGACTAGCGGTGAGCTCCTACAATGAGCAGTTCTTC.

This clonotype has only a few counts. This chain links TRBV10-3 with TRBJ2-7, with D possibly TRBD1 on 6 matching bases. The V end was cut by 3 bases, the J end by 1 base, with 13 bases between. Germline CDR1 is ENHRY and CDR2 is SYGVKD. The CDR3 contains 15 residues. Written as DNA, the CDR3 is TGTGCCATCAGTGATGACAGGAAAGAATCCTACGAGCAGTACTTC. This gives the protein CAISDDRKESYEQYF.

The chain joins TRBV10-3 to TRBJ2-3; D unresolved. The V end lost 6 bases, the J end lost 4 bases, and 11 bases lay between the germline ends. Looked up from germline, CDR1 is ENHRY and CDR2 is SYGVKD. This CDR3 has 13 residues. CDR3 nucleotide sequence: TGTGCCATCAGGCTATCTCAGCCAGATACGCAGTATTTT. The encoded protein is CAIRLSQPDTQYF.

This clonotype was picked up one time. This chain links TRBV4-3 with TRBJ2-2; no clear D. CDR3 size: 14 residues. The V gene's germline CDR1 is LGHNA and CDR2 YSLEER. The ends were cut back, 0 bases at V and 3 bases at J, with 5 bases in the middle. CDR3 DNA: TGCGCCAGCAGCCAAGATAGGCACACCGGGGAGCTGTTTTTT. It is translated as CASSQDRHTGELFF.

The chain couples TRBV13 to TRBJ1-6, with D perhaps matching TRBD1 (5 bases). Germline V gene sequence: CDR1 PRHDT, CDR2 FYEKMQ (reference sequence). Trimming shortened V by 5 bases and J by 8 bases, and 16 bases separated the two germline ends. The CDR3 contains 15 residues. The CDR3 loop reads CASSASGTQYSPLHF. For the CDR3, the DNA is TGTGCCAGCAGCGCCTCCGGGACGCAATATTCACCCCTCCACTTT.

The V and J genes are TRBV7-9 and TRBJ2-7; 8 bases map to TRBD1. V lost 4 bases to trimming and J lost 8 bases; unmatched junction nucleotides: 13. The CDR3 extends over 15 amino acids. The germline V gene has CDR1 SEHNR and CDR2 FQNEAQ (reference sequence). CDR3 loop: CASSSGPGQAFKQYF. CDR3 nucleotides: TGTGCCAGCAGCTCTGGCCCGGGACAGGCTTTTAAGCAGTACTTC. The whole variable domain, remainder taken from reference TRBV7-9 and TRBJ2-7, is DTGVSQNPRHKITKRGQNVTFRCDPISEHNRLYWYRQTLGQGPEFLTYFQNEAQLEKSRLLSDRFSAERPKGSFSTLEIQRTEQGDSAMYLCASSSGPGQAFKQYFGPGTRLTVT.

The CDR3 is CASSLQGAINQPQHF. The CDR3 nucleotides are TGTGCCAGCAGCCTACAGGGGGCCATCAATCAGCCCCAGCATTTT. The V call is TRBV6-6, the J call TRBJ1-5, with TRBD1 identical over 9 bases. Germline-derived CDR1 and CDR2 are MNHNY and SVGAGI (reference sequence). The CDR3 loop spans 15 amino acids. After removal of 6 bases from V and 3 bases from J, the junction contained 6 bases not matched to a gene.

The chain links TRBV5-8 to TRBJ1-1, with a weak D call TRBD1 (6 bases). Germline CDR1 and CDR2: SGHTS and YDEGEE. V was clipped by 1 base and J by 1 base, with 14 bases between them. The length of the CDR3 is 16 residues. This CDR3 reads CASSLWAGAANTEAFF. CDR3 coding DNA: TGTGCCAGCAGCTTGTGGGCAGGGGCGGCGAACACTGAAGCTTTCTTT.

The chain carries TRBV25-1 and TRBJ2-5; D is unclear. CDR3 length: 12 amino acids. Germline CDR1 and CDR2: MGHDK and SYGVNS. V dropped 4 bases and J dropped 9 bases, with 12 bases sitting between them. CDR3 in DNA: TGTGCCAGCAGTGGTCCCGCTGGTCCCCAGTACTTC. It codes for CASSGPAGPQYF.

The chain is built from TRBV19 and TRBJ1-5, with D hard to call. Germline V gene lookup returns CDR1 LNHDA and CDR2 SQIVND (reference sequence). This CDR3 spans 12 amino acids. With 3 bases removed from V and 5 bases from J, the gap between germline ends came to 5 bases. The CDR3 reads CASSMMDQPQHF. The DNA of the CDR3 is TGTGCCAGTAGTATGATGGATCAGCCCCAGCATTTT.

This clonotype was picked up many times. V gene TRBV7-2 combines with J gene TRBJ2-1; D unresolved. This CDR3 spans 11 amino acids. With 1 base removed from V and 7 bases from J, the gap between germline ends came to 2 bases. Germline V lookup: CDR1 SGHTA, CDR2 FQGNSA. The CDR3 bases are TGTGCCAGCAGCTTAGAGAATGAGCAGTTCTTC. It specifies CASSLENEQFF. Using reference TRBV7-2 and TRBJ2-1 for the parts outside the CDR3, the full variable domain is GAGVSQSPSNKVTEKGKDVELRCDPISGHTALYWYRQSLGQGLEFLIYFQGNSAPDKSGLPSDRFSAERTGGSVSTLTIQRTQQEDSAVYLCASSLENEQFFGPGTRLTVL.

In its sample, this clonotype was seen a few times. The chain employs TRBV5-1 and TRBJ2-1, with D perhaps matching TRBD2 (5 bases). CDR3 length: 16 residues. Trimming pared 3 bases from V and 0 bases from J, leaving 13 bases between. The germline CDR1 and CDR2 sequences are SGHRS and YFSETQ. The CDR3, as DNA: TGCGCCAGCAGCTCACTTCAGCGGAGCTCCTACAATGAGCAGTTCTTC. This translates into CASSSLQRSSYNEQFF.

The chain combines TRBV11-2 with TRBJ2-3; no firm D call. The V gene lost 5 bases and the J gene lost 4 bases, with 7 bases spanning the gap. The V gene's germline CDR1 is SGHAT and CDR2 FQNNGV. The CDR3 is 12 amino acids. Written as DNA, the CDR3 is TGTGCCAGCAGCGCGACCCCAGATACGCAGTATTTT. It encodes CASSATPDTQYF.

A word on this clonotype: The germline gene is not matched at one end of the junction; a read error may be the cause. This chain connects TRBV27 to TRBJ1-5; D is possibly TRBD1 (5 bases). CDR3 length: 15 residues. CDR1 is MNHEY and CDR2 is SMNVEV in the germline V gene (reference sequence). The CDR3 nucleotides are TGTGCCAACAGTTTAACAGGAGCTATCAATCAGCCCCAGCATTTT. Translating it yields CANSLTGAINQPQHF.

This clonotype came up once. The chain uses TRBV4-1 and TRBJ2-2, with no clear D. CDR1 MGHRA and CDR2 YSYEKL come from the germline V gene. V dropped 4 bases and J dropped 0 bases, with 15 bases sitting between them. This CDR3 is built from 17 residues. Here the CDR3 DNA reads TGCGCCAGCAGCCTTCGGACGGTCCACGCGAACACCGGGGAGCTGTTTTTT. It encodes CASSLRTVHANTGELFF.

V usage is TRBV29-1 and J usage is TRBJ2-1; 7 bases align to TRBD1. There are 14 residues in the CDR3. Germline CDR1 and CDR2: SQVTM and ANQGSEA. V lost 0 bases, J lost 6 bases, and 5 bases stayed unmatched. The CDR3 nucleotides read TGCAGCGTTGAAGATGATCACAGGGGCAATGAGCAGTTCTTC. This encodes CSVEDDHRGNEQFF.

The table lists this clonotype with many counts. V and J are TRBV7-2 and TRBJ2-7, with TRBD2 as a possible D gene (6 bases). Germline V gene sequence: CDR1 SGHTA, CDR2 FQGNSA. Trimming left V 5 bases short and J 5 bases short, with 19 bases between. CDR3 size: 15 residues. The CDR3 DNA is TGTGCCAGCAGCGCTTCCGGGACTGCCCCTAACGAGCAGTACGTC. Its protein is CASSASGTAPNEQYV.

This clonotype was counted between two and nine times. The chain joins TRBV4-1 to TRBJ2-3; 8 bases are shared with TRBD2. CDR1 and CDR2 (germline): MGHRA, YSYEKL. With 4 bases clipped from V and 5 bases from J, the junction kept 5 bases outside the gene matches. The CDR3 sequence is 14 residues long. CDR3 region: CASSPSGGIDTQYF. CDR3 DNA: TGCGCCAGCAGCCCCAGCGGGGGAATAGATACGCAGTATTTT.

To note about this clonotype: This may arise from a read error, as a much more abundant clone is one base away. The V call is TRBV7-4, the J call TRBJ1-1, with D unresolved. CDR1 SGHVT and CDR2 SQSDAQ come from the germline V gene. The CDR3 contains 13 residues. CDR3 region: CANSLQGITEAFF. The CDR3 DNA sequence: TGTGCCAACAGCTTACAAGGGATCACTGAAGCTTTCTTT.

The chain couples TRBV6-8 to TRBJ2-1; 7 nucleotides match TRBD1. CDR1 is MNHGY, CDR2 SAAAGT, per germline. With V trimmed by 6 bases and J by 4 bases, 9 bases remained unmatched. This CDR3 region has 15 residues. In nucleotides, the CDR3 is TGTGCCAGCAGCACTGGACAGGACTTTTACAATGAGCAGTTCTTC. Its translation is CASSTGQDFYNEQFF.

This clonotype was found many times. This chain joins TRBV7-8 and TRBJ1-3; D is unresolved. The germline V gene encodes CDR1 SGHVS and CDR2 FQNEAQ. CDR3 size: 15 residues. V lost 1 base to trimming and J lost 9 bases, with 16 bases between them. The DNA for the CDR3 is TGTGCCAGCAGCTTAGGGGTAGGAGAGGCTGGCACCATATATTTT. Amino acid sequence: CASSLGVGEAGTIYF.

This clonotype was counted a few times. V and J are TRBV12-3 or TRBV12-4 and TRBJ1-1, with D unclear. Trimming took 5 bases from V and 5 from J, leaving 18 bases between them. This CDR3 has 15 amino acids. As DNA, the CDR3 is TGTGCCAGCAGTATCGGACGTCTCGGGATTACTGAAGCTTTCTTT. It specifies CASSIGRLGITEAFF.

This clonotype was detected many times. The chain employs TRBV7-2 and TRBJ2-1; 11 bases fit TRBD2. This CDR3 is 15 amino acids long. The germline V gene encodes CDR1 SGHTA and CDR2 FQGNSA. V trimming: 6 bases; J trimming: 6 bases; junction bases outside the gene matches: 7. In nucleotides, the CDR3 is TGTGCCAGCAGTTCCACTAGCGGGAGCACCAATGAGCAGTTCTTC. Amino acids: CASSSTSGSTNEQFF.

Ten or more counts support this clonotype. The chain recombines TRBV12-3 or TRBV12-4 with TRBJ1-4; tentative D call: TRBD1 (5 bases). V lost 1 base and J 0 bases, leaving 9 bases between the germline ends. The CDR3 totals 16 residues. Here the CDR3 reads CASSLVPGPTNEKLFF. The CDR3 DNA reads TGTGCCAGCAGTTTAGTCCCGGGGCCAACTAATGAAAAACTGTTTTTT.